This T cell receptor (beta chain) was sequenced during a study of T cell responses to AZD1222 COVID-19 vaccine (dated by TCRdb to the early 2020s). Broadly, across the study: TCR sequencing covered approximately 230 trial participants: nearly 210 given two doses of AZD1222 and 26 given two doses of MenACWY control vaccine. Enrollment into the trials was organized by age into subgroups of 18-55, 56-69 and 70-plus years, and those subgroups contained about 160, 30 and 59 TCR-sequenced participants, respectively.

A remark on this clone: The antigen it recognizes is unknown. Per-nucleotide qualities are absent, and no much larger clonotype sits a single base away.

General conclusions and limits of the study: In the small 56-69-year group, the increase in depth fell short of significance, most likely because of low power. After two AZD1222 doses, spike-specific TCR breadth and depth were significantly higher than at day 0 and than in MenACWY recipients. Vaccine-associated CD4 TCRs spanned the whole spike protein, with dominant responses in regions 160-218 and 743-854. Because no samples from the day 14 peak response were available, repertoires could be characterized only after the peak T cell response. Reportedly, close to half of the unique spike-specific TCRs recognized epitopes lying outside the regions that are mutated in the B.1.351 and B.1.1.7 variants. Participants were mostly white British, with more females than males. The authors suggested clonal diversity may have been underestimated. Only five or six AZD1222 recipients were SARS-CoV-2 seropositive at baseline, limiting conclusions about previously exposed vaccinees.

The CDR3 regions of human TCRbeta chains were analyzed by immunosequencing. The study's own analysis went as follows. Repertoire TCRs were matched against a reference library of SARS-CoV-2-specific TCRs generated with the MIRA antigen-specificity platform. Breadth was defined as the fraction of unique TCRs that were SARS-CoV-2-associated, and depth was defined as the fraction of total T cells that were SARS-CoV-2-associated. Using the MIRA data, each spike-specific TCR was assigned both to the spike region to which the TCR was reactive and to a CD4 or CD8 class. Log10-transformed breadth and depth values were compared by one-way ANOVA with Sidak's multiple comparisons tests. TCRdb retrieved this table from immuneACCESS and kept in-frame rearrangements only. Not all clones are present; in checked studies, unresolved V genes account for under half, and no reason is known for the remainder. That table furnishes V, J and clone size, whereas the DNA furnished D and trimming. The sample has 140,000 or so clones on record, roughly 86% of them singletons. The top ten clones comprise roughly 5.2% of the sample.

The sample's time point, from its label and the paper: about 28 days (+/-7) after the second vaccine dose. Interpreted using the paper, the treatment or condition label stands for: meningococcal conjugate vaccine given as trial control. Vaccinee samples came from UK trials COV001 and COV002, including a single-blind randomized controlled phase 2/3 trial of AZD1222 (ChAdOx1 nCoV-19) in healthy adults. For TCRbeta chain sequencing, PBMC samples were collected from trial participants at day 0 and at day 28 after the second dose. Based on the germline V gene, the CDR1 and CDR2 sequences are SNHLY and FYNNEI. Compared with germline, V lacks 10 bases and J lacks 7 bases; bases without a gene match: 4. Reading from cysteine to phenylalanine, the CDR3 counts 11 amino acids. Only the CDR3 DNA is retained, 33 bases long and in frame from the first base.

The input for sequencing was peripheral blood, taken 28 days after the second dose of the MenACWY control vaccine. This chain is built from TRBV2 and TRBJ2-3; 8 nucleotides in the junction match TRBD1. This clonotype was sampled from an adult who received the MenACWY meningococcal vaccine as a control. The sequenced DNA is TGTGCCACCTACAGGGGGAATACGCAGTATTTT. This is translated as CATYRGNTQYF.